This T cell receptor (beta chain) derives from a study of response to subunit inactivated influenza vaccine. Study-wide results and limits: With each seasonal influenza vaccination, the authors suggested, few new T cells are recruited.

Remarks on this clonotype: What it recognizes is unknown. A much larger clone lies one base from this, so it may be a read error.

TCRdb ran MiXCR on the RT-PCR reads and lists one entry per CDR3 protein. The sample includes roughly 700,000 distinct CDR3 sequences, approximately 13% of them seen just once. The germline V gene has CDR1 MDHEN and CDR2 SYDVKM. This CDR3 comprises 13 residues. V shed 6 bases and J shed 1 base, with 10 bases lying between them. The receptor was derived from a man aged 50-60 years who received an inactivated influenza vaccine. The chain employs TRBV28 and TRBJ2-7; D is unclear. The sample here was PBMCs from blood, taken around two weeks before vaccination. This CDR3 is CASRTESSYEQYF. The CDR3 coding sequence is TGTGCCAGCAGGACCGAGAGTTCCTACGAGCAGTACTTC.